This T cell receptor (beta chain) was documented in a study of beta chain features in type 1 diabetes. Of the isolated RNA, all was reverse transcribed, and so the sequenced material was expressed TCRB transcripts. Data came from immunoSEQ multiplex PCR; TCRdb stores just in-frame clones and leaves some out. The table records roughly 380,000 clones, 20% of them present only once. Germline V CDR1 and CDR2: SGHDN, FVKESK. CDR3 length: 16 amino acids. The trim removed 5 bases at V and 7 bases at J, leaving 13 bases unmatched. V gene TRBV14 combines with J gene TRBJ2-1, with 8 bases that match TRBD2. The sequence was obtained from a woman aged 18-30 years in good health. The material sequenced was naive CD4+ T cells from blood. The CDR3 nucleotides read TGTGCCAGCAGCTGGGGGCAAGCGGGAGTATATAATGAGCAGTTCTTC. Residues: CASSWGQAGVYNEQFF.